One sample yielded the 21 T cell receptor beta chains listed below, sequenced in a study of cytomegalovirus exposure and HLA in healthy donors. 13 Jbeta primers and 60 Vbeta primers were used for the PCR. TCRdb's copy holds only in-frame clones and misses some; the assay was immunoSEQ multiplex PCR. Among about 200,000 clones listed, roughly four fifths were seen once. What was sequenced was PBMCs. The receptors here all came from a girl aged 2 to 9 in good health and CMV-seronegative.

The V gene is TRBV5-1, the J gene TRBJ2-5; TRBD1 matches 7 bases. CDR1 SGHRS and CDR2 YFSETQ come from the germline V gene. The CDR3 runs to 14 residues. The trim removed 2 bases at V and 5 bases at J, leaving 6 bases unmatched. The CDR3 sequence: CASSLTGDMETQYF. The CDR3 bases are TGCGCCAGCAGCTTAACAGGGGATATGGAGACCCAGTACTTC.

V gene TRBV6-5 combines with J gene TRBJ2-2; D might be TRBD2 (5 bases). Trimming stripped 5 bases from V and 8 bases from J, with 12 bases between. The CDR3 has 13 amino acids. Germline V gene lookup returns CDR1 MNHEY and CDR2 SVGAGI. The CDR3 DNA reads TGTGCCAGCAGTAGCGGACTGATAGGGGAGCTGTTTTTT. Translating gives CASSSGLIGELFF.

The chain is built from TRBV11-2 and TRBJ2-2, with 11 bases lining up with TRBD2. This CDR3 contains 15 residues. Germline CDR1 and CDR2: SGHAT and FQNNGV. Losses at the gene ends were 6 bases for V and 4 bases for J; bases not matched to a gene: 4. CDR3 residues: CASRVAGGLTGELFF. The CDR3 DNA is TGTGCCAGCAGGGTAGCGGGGGGGCTCACCGGGGAGCTGTTTTTT.

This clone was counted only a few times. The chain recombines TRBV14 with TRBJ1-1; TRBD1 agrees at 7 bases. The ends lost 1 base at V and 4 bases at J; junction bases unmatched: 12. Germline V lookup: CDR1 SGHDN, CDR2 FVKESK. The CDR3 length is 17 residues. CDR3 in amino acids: CASSQAEGAMGTTEAFF. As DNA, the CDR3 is TGTGCCAGCAGCCAAGCGGAGGGGGCGATGGGCACCACTGAAGCTTTCTTT.

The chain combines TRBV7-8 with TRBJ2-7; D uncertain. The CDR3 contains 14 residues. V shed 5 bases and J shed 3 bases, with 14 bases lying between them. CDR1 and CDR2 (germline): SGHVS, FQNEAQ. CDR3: CASSRTIIVYEQYF. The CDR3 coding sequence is TGTGCCAGCAGCCGAACTATTATCGTCTACGAGCAGTACTTC.

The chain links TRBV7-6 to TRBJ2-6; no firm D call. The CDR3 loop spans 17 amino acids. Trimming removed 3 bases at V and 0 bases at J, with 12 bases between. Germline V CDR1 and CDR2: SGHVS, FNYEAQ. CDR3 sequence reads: CASSLREVASGANVLTF. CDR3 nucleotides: TGTGCCAGCAGCTTGAGAGAGGTAGCCTCTGGGGCCAACGTCCTGACTTTC.

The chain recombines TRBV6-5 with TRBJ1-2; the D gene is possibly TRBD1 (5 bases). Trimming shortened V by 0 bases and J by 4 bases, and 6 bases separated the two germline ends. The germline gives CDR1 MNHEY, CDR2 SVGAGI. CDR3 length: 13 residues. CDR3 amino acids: CASSYSRGYGYTF. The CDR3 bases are TGTGCCAGCAGTTACTCAAGGGGCTATGGCTACACCTTC.

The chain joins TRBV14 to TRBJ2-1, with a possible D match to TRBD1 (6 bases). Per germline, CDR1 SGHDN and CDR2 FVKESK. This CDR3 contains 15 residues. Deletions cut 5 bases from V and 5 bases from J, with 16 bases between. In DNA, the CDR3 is TGTGCCAGCAGCGCTGTGGGGACAAACAACAATGAGCAGTTCTTC. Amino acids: CASSAVGTNNNEQFF.

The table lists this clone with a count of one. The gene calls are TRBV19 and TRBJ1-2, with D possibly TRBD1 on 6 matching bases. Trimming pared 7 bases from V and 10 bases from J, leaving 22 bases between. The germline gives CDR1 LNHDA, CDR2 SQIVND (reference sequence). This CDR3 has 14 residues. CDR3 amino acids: CASTRQDTSQDYTF. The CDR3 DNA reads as TGTGCCAGTACTCGACAGGATACTTCGCAGGACTACACCTTC.

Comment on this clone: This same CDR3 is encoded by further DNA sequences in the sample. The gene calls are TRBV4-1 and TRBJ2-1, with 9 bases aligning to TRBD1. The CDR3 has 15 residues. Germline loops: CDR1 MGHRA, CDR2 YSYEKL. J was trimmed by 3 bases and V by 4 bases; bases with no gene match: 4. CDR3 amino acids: CASSLTGGDYNEQFF. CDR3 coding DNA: TGCGCCAGCAGCCTCACAGGGGGCGACTACAATGAGCAGTTCTTC.

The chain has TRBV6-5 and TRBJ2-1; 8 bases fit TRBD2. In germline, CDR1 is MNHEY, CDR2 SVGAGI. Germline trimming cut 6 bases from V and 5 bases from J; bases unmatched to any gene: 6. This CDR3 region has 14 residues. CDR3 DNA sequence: TGTGCCAGCAGCGGGGGGGCGACCAACAATGAGCAGTTCTTC. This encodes CASSGGATNNEQFF.

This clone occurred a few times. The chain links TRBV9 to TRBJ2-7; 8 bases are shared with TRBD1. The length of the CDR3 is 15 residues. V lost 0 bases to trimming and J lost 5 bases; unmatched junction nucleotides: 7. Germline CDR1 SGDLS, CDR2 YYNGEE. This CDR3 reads CASSVAGDRSDEQYF. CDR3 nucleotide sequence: TGTGCCAGCAGCGTAGCTGGGGACAGGTCCGACGAGCAGTACTTC.

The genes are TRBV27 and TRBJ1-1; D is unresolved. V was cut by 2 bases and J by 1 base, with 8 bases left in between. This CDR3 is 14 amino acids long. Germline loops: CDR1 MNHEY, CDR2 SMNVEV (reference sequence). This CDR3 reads CASSLGGGNTEAFF. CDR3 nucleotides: TGTGCCAGCAGTTTAGGTGGAGGGAACACTGAAGCTTTCTTT.

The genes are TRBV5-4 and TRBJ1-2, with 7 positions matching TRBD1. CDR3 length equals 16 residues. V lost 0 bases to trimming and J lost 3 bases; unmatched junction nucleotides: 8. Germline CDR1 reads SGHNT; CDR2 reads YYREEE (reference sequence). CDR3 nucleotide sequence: TGTGCCAGCAGCTTGGGTGGTACAGGGGCGGACTATGGCTACACCTTC. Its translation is CASSLGGTGADYGYTF.

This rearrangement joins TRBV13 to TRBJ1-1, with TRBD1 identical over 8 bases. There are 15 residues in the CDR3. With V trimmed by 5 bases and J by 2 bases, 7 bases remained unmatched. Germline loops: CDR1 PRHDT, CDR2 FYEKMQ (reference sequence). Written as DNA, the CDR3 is TGTGCCAGCAGCCCGGACAGGGAACAAAACACTGAAGCTTTCTTT. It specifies CASSPDREQNTEAFF.

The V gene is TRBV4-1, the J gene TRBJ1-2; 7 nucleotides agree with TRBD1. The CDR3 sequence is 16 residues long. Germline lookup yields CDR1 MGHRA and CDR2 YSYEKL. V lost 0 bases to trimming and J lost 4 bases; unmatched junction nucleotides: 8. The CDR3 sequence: CASSQDMTGLAYGYTF. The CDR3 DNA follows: TGCGCCAGCAGCCAAGATATGACAGGGTTGGCCTATGGCTACACCTTC.

The CDR3 DNA sequence: TGTGCCATCAGCCATCTGACAGGGATGAACACTGAAGCTTTCTTT. Translated: CAISHLTGMNTEAFF. This chain joins TRBV10-3 and TRBJ1-1, with 7 bases lining up with TRBD1. Trimming cost V 6 bases and J 0 bases; bases outside gene matches: 7. The CDR3 runs to 15 residues. Germline V lookup: CDR1 ENHRY, CDR2 SYGVKD.

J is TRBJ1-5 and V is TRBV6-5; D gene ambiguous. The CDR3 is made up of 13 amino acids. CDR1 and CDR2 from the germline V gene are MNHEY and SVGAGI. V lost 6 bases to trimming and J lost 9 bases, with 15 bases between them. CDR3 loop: CASSLRDRTPQHF. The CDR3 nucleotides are TGTGCCAGCAGCCTCCGGGATAGGACGCCCCAGCATTTT.

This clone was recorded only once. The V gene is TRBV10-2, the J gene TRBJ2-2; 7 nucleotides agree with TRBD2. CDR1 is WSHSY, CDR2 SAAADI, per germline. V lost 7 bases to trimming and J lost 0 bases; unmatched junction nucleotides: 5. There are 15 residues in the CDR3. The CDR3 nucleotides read TGCGCCAGCAATGGGAGGGACGCGAACACCGGGGAGCTGTTTTTT. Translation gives CASNGRDANTGELFF.

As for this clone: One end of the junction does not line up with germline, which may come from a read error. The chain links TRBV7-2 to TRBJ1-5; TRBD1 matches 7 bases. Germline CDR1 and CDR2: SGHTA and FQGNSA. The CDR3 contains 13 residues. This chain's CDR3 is CASRQGSNQPQHF. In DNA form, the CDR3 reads TGTGCCAGCAGACAGGGGAGCAACCAGCCCCAGCATTTT.

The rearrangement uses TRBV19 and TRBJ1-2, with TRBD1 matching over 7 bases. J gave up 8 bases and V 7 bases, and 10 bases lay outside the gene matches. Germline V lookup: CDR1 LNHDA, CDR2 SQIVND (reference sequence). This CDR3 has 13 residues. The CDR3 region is CASMVPTGRGYTF. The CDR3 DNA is TGTGCCAGTATGGTCCCGACAGGGCGCGGCTACACCTTC.